The entry below describes one T cell receptor beta chain. Antigen specificity is unknown. TCRdb processed the 5' RACE reads again and assigns one entry to each CDR3 protein, with no DNA. In all, the sample yields 200,000 to 300,000 distinct CDR3 sequences. This sample was taken from a study of T cells expressing NK-cell markers. Study background: Sequencing covered eight donors, seven HCMV-seropositive and one seronegative.

Findings and caveats of the study: The study found dominant NKG2C+ clonotypes at roughly 1.0-8% of CD8+ T cells in about six donors. In several donors, these clonotypes also led the CD3+CD56-NKG2C+ fraction. Expanded NKG2C+ T cell clones were not confirmed as HCMV-specific.

The receptor was derived from a man aged 18 to 29 in good health. Sample: blood T cells: a sorted CD56 or NKG2C T cell subset, CD4+ or CD8+ T cells, or bulk PBMC T cells (not recorded which).

CDR3 in amino acids: CASKFPGNQPQHF. The chain recombines TRBV19 with TRBJ1-5; the TCRdb call, TRBD1, lacks DNA for checking. Germline loops: CDR1 LNHDA, CDR2 SQIVND (reference sequence). The CDR3 contains 13 residues.